The next 23 T cell receptor beta chains were all read from a single sample in a study of blood T cell repertoires in COVID-19. The assay was immunoSEQ multiplex PCR, and TCRdb's table has in-frame clones only and misses some. Among 250,000 or so clones listed, 80% to 85% were seen once. Material: peripheral blood. These receptors originate from a middle-aged woman who had recovered from COVID-19.

The chain joins TRBV16 to TRBJ2-1; TRBD1 might be the D (5 bases). The V end lost 4 bases, the J end lost 6 bases, and 22 bases lay between the germline ends. CDR1 is KGHSY, CDR2 FQNENV, per germline. CDR3 length: 17 amino acids. The CDR3 sequence is CASSPPTLRGIGNEQFF. The CDR3 DNA reads TGTGCCAGCAGCCCCCCCACCCTTAGGGGTATTGGCAATGAGCAGTTCTTC.

The J gene is TRBJ1-6, the V gene TRBV3-1 (or the pseudogene TRBV3-2); D not certain. The CDR3 sequence is 13 residues long. Between the trimmed V and J ends, which lost 5 bases and 6 bases, there was a span of 8 bases. CDR1 and CDR2 (germline): LGHDT, YNNKEL (reference sequence). The CDR3 protein is CASSYRGNSPLHF. CDR3 DNA sequence: TGTGCCAGCAGCTATCGCGGTAATTCACCCCTCCACTTT.

The V and J genes are TRBV7-3 and TRBJ1-6; D unclear. This CDR3 is built from 15 residues. The germline CDR1 and CDR2 sequences are SGHTA and FQGTGA. Trimming left V 1 base short and J 8 bases short, with 12 bases between. The DNA of the CDR3 is TGTGCCAGCAGCTTAAACGCGGGTGTGGATTCACCCCTCCACTTT. As protein: CASSLNAGVDSPLHF. Supplemented by reference TRBV7-3 and TRBJ1-6, the full variable domain reads GAGVSQTPSNKVTEKGKYVELRCDPISGHTALYWYRQSLGQGPEFLIYFQGTGAADDSGLPNDRFFAVRPEGSVSTLKIQRTERGDSAVYLCASSLNAGVDSPLHFGNGTRLTVT.

The chain is built from TRBV11-3 and TRBJ2-1; TRBD1 matches 7 bases. The CDR3 contains 15 residues. CDR1 is SGHNT and CDR2 is YENEEA in the germline V gene. V shed 1 base, J shed 7 bases, and the junction held 7 bases outside the gene matches. The CDR3 DNA follows: TGTGCCAGCAGCTTAGGGGACAGTCCGGAGAATGAGCAGTTCTTC. Translation: CASSLGDSPENEQFF.

The V call is TRBV12-3 or TRBV12-4, the J call TRBJ1-1; possibly TRBD1 for D (5 bases). This CDR3 is built from 12 residues. V was shortened by 7 bases and J by 3 bases, with 9 bases between the two germline ends. In DNA, the CDR3 is TGTGCCAGCATGGAGGGGCACACTGAAGCTTTCTTT. Translating it yields CASMEGHTEAFF.

The CDR3 sequence: CASSPRRGRGQFF. The CDR3 DNA sequence: TGTGCCAGCAGCCCCCGGCGGGGGCGCGGGCAGTTCTTC. The chain has TRBV28 and TRBJ2-1; TRBD2 is a possible D gene (7 bases). V was shortened by 6 bases and J by 12 bases, with 18 bases between the two germline ends. Germline CDR1 is MDHEN and CDR2 is SYDVKM. The CDR3 sequence is 13 residues long.

The chain uses TRBV3-1 (or the pseudogene TRBV3-2) and TRBJ2-2, with TRBD1 identical over 7 bases. Germline CDR1 reads LGHDT; CDR2 reads YNNKEL (reference sequence). The CDR3 length is 17 residues. Unmatched junction bases numbered 8, after V lost 4 bases and J lost 0 bases. The CDR3 bases are TGTGCCAGCAGCCCCCCCCGACAGGGTTCGAACACCGGGGAGCTGTTTTTT. Translated, it gives CASSPPRQGSNTGELFF.

V and J are TRBV19 and TRBJ1-6, with 7 nucleotides matching TRBD1. Germline CDR1 is LNHDA and CDR2 is SQIVND (reference sequence). The J segment lost 10 bases and the V segment lost 4 bases, leaving 7 bases of the junction unmatched. The CDR3 totals 14 residues. This CDR3 reads CASSRQGSGSPLHF. The CDR3 DNA sequence: TGTGCCAGTAGTAGACAGGGAAGCGGATCACCCCTCCACTTT. The whole variable domain, filled in from reference TRBV19 and TRBJ1-6, reads DGGITQSPKYLFRKEGQNVTLSCEQNLNHDAMYWYRQDPGQGLRLIYYSQIVNDFQKGDIAEGYSVSREKKESFPLTVTSAQKNPTAFYLCASSRQGSGSPLHFGNGTRLTVT.

V usage is TRBV6-5 and J usage is TRBJ2-7; D may be TRBD1 (6 bases). V shed 6 bases and J shed 6 bases, with 21 bases lying between them. CDR1 MNHEY and CDR2 SVGAGI come from the germline V gene. This CDR3 comprises 15 residues. The CDR3 DNA follows: TGTGCCAGCAGATACGCGACAGGAACCCCGTCCGAGCAGTACTTC. This sequence encodes CASRYATGTPSEQYF.

This chain connects TRBV28 to TRBJ1-1, with 8 bases matching TRBD1. CDR3 length: 14 amino acids. Trimming removed 6 bases from V and 3 bases from J; junction bases left unmatched: 6. The germline gives CDR1 MDHEN, CDR2 SYDVKM. The CDR3 reads CASRHGQGDTEAFF. For the CDR3, the DNA is TGTGCCAGCAGGCATGGACAGGGTGACACTGAAGCTTTCTTT.

V usage is TRBV30 and J usage is TRBJ1-3; D possibly corresponds to TRBD1 (5 bases). The CDR3 sequence is 13 residues long. The ends were cut back, 3 bases at V and 2 bases at J, with 8 bases in the middle. Per the germline V gene, CDR1 is GTSNPN and CDR2 is SVGIG (reference sequence). The CDR3 DNA follows: TGTGCCTGGAGGCGGGGGGCTGGAAACACCATATATTTT. Encoded protein: CAWRRGAGNTIYF.

This chain uses TRBV30 with TRBJ2-7; D unclear. The CDR3 extends over 12 amino acids. Germline CDR1 and CDR2: GTSNPN and SVGIG (reference sequence). Trimming left V 0 bases short and J 4 bases short, with 7 bases between. The CDR3 loop reads CAWSVSLYEQYF. CDR3 coding DNA: TGTGCCTGGAGTGTTTCTCTTTACGAGCAGTACTTC.

The rearrangement joins TRBV18 to TRBJ2-7; the D gene is possibly TRBD1 (5 bases). The CDR3 is 15 amino acids. V was trimmed by 6 bases and J by 3 bases, leaving 18 bases between them. In germline, CDR1 is KGHSH, CDR2 LQKENI. CDR3 amino acids: CASSPPSAQGYEQYF. CDR3 bases: TGTGCCAGCTCGCCCCCTTCCGCCCAGGGCTACGAGCAGTACTTC.

The V call is TRBV27, the J call TRBJ1-5; D possibly corresponds to TRBD1 (5 bases). Germline CDR1 is MNHEY and CDR2 is SMNVEV (reference sequence). The ends were cut back, 2 bases at V and 3 bases at J, with 8 bases in the middle. The CDR3 consists of 14 residues. This CDR3 is CASSLQGYNQPQHF. The CDR3 DNA sequence: TGTGCCAGCAGTTTACAGGGTTACAATCAGCCCCAGCATTTT.

The V gene is TRBV14, the J gene TRBJ2-3; tentative D call: TRBD1 (6 bases). V lost 1 base and J lost 0, with 14 bases in between. Per the germline V gene, CDR1 is SGHDN and CDR2 is FVKESK. The CDR3 has 17 residues. The CDR3 DNA is TGTGCCAGCAGCCAAGTGCCAGGGGCCCATAGCACAGATACGCAGTATTTT. As protein: CASSQVPGAHSTDTQYF.

This chain connects TRBV19 to TRBJ1-3; TRBD1 might be the D (5 bases). The CDR3 has 14 amino acids. Germline V gene sequence: CDR1 LNHDA, CDR2 SQIVND (reference sequence). With 6 bases removed from V and 0 bases from J, the gap between germline ends came to 9 bases. CDR3 amino acids: CASRRQFSGNTIYF. CDR3 coding DNA: TGTGCCAGTAGGCGACAGTTCTCTGGAAACACCATATATTTT. The variable domain in full, completed from reference TRBV19 and TRBJ1-3, reads DGGITQSPKYLFRKEGQNVTLSCEQNLNHDAMYWYRQDPGQGLRLIYYSQIVNDFQKGDIAEGYSVSREKKESFPLTVTSAQKNPTAFYLCASRRQFSGNTIYFGEGSWLTVV.

Only one count was recorded for this clone. As DNA, the CDR3 is TGTGCCAGCAGCTTGCGCAGCGGGGGGTACAATGAGCAGTTCTTC. Translated, it gives CASSLRSGGYNEQFF. The chain employs TRBV5-5 and TRBJ2-1, with 9 nucleotides matching TRBD2. The junction had 3 bases not matched to a gene; V was cut back by 1 base and J by 4 bases. The CDR3 contains 15 residues. Germline-derived CDR1 and CDR2 are SGHKS and YYEKEE (reference sequence).

The chain is built from TRBV4-1 and TRBJ2-2, with D maybe TRBD2 (5 bases). V was trimmed by 1 base and J by 6 bases, leaving 15 bases between them. The germline gives CDR1 MGHRA, CDR2 YSYEKL. The CDR3 length is 16 residues. The CDR3 region is CASSQVGHGVAGELFF. The CDR3 region has the DNA TGCGCCAGCAGCCAAGTGGGTCACGGGGTCGCCGGGGAGCTGTTTTTT.

V gene TRBV7-9 combines with J gene TRBJ1-5; unclear D gene. The CDR3 is 13 residues long. Germline V lookup: CDR1 SEHNR, CDR2 FQNEAQ (reference sequence). The V gene lost 5 bases and the J gene lost 7 bases, with 12 bases spanning the gap. CDR3 nucleotide sequence: TGTGCCAGCAGCACCACAGTGGGCCAGCCCCAGCATTTT. Translating it yields CASSTTVGQPQHF.

The V call is TRBV9, the J call TRBJ2-2, with a tentative D call TRBD1 (6 bases). V lost 4 bases and J 0 bases, leaving 25 bases between the germline ends. The CDR3 runs 20 residues. Germline V gene lookup returns CDR1 SGDLS and CDR2 YYNGEE. The chain's CDR3 is CASSLSSGTRPPSNTGELFF. The CDR3 DNA reads TGTGCCAGCAGCCTTTCCTCCGGGACAAGGCCCCCCTCGAACACCGGGGAGCTGTTTTTT.

The chain combines TRBV4-2 with TRBJ2-7; possibly TRBD1 for D (5 bases). This CDR3 spans 13 amino acids. The V and J ends lost 1 base and 1 base respectively, with 5 bases between them. Germline V gene lookup returns CDR1 LGHNA and CDR2 YNFKEQ. The CDR3 DNA sequence: TGTGCCAGCAGCCAAGCAGGGTCCTACGAGCAGTACTTC. Its protein product is CASSQAGSYEQYF.

The V call is TRBV6-5, the J call TRBJ2-3, with 7 nucleotides matching TRBD2. The CDR3 loop spans 14 amino acids. J lost 4 bases, V lost 6 bases, and 7 bases had no gene match. Germline CDR1 reads MNHEY; CDR2 reads SVGAGI. The CDR3 here is CASRYLAASDTQYF. DNA for the CDR3: TGTGCCAGCAGATACCTAGCGGCATCAGATACGCAGTATTTT.

V gene TRBV5-1 combines with J gene TRBJ2-7; TRBD2 aligns across 9 bases. The CDR3 is 16 amino acids. Losses at the gene ends were 0 bases for V and 2 bases for J; bases not matched to a gene: 6. Germline V lookup: CDR1 SGHRS, CDR2 YFSETQ. The CDR3 region has the DNA TGCGCCAGCAGCTTGGCCAGCGGGGGGAAGACCTACGAGCAGTACTTC. It specifies CASSLASGGKTYEQYF. The full variable domain, completed using reference TRBV5-1 and TRBJ2-7, is KAGVTQTPRYLIKTRGQQVTLSCSPISGHRSVSWYQQTPGQGLQFLFEYFSETQRNKGNFPGRFSGRQFSNSRSEMNVSTLELGDSALYLCASSLASGGKTYEQYFGPGTRLTVT.